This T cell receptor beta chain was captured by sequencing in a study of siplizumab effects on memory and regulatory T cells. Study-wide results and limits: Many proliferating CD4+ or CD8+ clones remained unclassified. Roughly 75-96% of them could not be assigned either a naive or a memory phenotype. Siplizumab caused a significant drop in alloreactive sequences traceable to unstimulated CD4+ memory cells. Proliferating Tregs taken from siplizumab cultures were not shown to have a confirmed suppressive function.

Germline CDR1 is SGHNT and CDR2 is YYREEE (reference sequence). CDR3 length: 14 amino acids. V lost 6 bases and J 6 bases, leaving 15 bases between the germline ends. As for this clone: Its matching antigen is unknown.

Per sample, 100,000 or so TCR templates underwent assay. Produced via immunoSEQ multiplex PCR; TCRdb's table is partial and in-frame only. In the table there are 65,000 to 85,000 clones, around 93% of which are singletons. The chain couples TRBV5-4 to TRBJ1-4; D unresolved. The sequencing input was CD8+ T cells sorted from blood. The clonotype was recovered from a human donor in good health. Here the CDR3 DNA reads TGTGCCAGCACCGCTGAGGGCAATGATGAAAAACTGTTTTTT. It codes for CASTAEGNDEKLFF.